The 13 T cell receptor beta chains below were found in one sample sequenced in a study of T cell responses to AZD1222 COVID-19 vaccine. Data came from immunoSEQ multiplex PCR; TCRdb stores just in-frame clones and leaves some out. The table lists about 53,000 clones, 70% to 85% of them singletons. Sequencing used peripheral blood, obtained on day 0 of AZD1222 vaccination. These receptors were obtained from an adult in good health.

The chain couples TRBV6-5 to TRBJ2-3; D is uncertain. The CDR3 loop spans 15 amino acids. Per germline, CDR1 MNHEY and CDR2 SVGAGI. The V end was cut by 5 bases, the J end by 1 base, with 13 bases between. CDR3 region: CASSTGYRGTDTQYF. CDR3 bases: TGTGCCAGCAGTACCGGCTATCGGGGCACAGATACGCAGTATTTT.

This clone has a handful of counts. The chain combines TRBV30 with TRBJ1-2; D call uncertain. The CDR3 has 12 amino acids. Trimming stripped 2 bases from V and 10 bases from J, with 14 bases between. Germline V gives CDR1 GTSNPN, CDR2 SVGIG (reference sequence). CDR3 nucleotides: TGTGCCTGGAGTTCCGGGTACATGGTCTACACCTTC. It codes for CAWSSGYMVYTF.

This chain joins TRBV4-2 and TRBJ1-2, with a tentative D call TRBD1 (5 bases). The CDR3 consists of 13 residues. Deletions cut 4 bases from V and 5 bases from J, with 11 bases between. From germline, CDR1 is LGHNA and CDR2 YNFKEQ. The CDR3 DNA is TGTGCCAGCAGCCTCGAGGGACTATATGGCTACACCTTC. It yields the protein CASSLEGLYGYTF.

This clone showed up just a few times. The chain recombines TRBV5-1 with TRBJ2-1, with D perhaps given as TRBD1 or TRBD2 (6 bases each). The germline V gene has CDR1 SGHRS and CDR2 YFSETQ. Trimming left V 3 bases short and J 8 bases short, with 21 bases between. CDR3 size: 16 residues. CDR3 loop: CASSWGRTSGVDEQFF. The CDR3 DNA sequence: TGCGCCAGCAGCTGGGGGCGGACCTCGGGAGTTGATGAGCAGTTCTTC.

The J gene is TRBJ2-1, the V gene TRBV5-8; 10 nucleotides match TRBD2. Germline loops: CDR1 SGHTS, CDR2 YDEGEE. With 0 bases clipped from V and 2 bases from J, the junction kept 8 bases outside the gene matches. The CDR3 contains 18 residues. CDR3 bases: TGTGCCAGCAGCTTGGGACGGCTAGCGGGAGCCACCTACAATGAGCAGTTCTTC. Translation gives CASSLGRLAGATYNEQFF.

This clone was found once. The chain combines TRBV5-5 with TRBJ2-1, with a tentative D call TRBD2 (6 bases). Looked up from germline, CDR1 is SGHKS and CDR2 is YYEKEE (reference sequence). CDR3 length: 14 amino acids. The V gene lost 0 bases and the J gene lost 7 bases, with 11 bases spanning the gap. The DNA of the CDR3 is TGTGCCAGCAGCTTGGGGATTGGGGGGAATGAGCAGTTCTTC. This codes for CASSLGIGGNEQFF.

This clone was seen only once. The chain has TRBV7-8 and TRBJ2-2; maybe TRBD2 (6 bases). The V end was cut by 5 bases, the J end by 3 bases, with 13 bases between. Germline-derived CDR1 and CDR2 are SGHVS and FQNEAQ. The CDR3 consists of 15 residues. The CDR3 DNA follows: TGTGCCAGCAGCCTTGACTCGGGGGACACCGGGGAGCTGTTTTTT. Protein product: CASSLDSGDTGELFF.

V gene TRBV6-1 combines with J gene TRBJ2-1; D is undetermined. CDR3 length: 16 amino acids. Germline CDR1 and CDR2: MNHNS and SASEGT. V gave up 1 base and J gave up 5 bases, with 15 bases separating them. Here the CDR3 DNA reads TGTGCCAGCAGTGAAGTATTGGACCAACTCCACAATGAGCAGTTCTTC. Its protein is CASSEVLDQLHNEQFF.

Only a few counts were recorded for this clone. The rearrangement uses TRBV5-1 and TRBJ2-1; D perhaps matches TRBD2 (5 bases). CDR1 is SGHRS and CDR2 is YFSETQ in the germline V gene. V lost 4 bases to trimming and J lost 7 bases, with 18 bases between them. The CDR3 extends over 15 amino acids. CDR3 in amino acids: CASSAGRRFANEQFF. CDR3 nucleotide sequence: TGCGCCAGCAGCGCGGGTCGCCGCTTCGCTAATGAGCAGTTCTTC.

The chain carries TRBV7-2 and TRBJ1-5; 8 nucleotides agree with TRBD1. The germline CDR1 and CDR2 sequences are SGHTA and FQGNSA. J gave up 6 bases and V 6 bases, and 13 bases lay outside the gene matches. The CDR3 runs 16 residues. CDR3 loop: CASSFRWTGSGQPQHF. CDR3 coding DNA: TGTGCCAGCAGTTTTCGATGGACAGGGTCAGGTCAGCCCCAGCATTTT.

The table lists this clone with a few counts. The chain carries TRBV7-9 and TRBJ2-3, with D possibly being TRBD2 (6 bases). Germline CDR1 SEHNR, CDR2 FQNEAQ (reference sequence). There are 14 residues in the CDR3. V was cut by 5 bases and J by 0 bases, with 9 bases left in between. The CDR3 loop is CASSPSGSTDTQYF. The DNA of the CDR3 is TGTGCCAGCAGCCCGAGCGGGAGCACAGATACGCAGTATTTT.

The rearrangement uses TRBV27 and TRBJ1-2; 9 nucleotides match TRBD1. Germline-derived CDR1 and CDR2 are MNHEY and SMNVEV (reference sequence). The CDR3 contains 14 residues. Losses at the gene ends were 4 bases for V and 1 base for J; bases not matched to a gene: 1. The CDR3 spells CASSSGQGNYGYTF. The CDR3 DNA reads TGTGCCAGCAGTTCGGGACAGGGTAACTATGGCTACACCTTC.

This clone came up once. The chain links TRBV5-1 to TRBJ2-1; D not resolved. The length of the CDR3 is 14 residues. Germline CDR1 SGHRS, CDR2 YFSETQ. The V end was cut by 0 bases, the J end by 6 bases, with 10 bases between. The CDR3 region is CASSLASLGNEQFF. CDR3 in DNA: TGCGCCAGCAGCTTGGCTTCTCTGGGCAATGAGCAGTTCTTC.